This TCR beta chain was sequenced for a study of PD-1 blockade in classical Hodgkin lymphoma. Every patient had relapsed following autologous stem cell transplantation, and cohorts differed in brentuximab vedotin exposure. Of note for this clone: Its specificity is not known.

Findings of the study overall: Patients who responded completely had about the same baseline diversity as newly diagnosed patients.

Trimming took off 2 bases at V and 2 bases at J, with 1 base between the two ends. Germline CDR1 and CDR2: LNHDA and SQIVND (reference sequence). The CDR3 extends over 12 amino acids. This table comes from immunoSEQ multiplex PCR, and its TCRdb copy is limited to in-frame clones, with some not included. The sample has nearly 55,000 clones, around 85% seen once. Sequencing used peripheral blood mononuclear cells (PBMCs), obtained at baseline. The clonotype comes from a human donor with classical Hodgkin lymphoma. The chain couples TRBV19 to TRBJ1-5; D is unresolved. The CDR3 bases are TGTGCCAGTAGTATACGCAATCAGCCCCAGCATTTT. Translating it yields CASSIRNQPQHF. The variable domain in full, completed from reference TRBV19 and TRBJ1-5, reads DGGITQSPKYLFRKEGQNVTLSCEQNLNHDAMYWYRQDPGQGLRLIYYSQIVNDFQKGDIAEGYSVSREKKESFPLTVTSAQKNPTAFYLCASSIRNQPQHFGDGTRLSIL.